This T cell receptor beta chain was captured by sequencing in a study of blood T cell repertoires in COVID-19 (dated by TCRdb to 2020 to 2022). Context from the whole study: The collaborator samples originated in the United States, Italy and Spain and spanned the acute and convalescent phases of COVID-19. The material from the prospective study consisted of cDNA or gDNA derived from T cells, B-cell-depleted T cells, or PBMCs. Subjects who had been exposed to COVID-19, were actively infected with it, or had recovered from it provided the deeply sampled blood TCRbeta repertoires that made up the dataset. The repertoires were made available in a free public database intended to serve as a resource for research on the immune response to SARS-CoV-2. Samples came from the ongoing ImmuneRACE study (first 160 participants) plus 1,254 subjects from 6 global collaborators. The sample metadata nearly always contained a de-identified subject ID, COVID-19 status, age in years and sex. Where available, HLA class I and class II types were obtained from metadata supplied by the sample provider rather than from assay-based typing.

The CDR3 spans 12 residues, from the cysteine through the phenylalanine. The entry retains the CDR3 DNA only, 36 bases that are in frame from base 1. V was cut back by 1 base and J by 8 bases, leaving a gap of 5 bases between them. CDR1 LGHDT and CDR2 YNNKEL were looked up in the germline V gene (reference sequence). Each collaborating institution followed its own protocols to collect whole blood in K2EDTA tubes. For TCRbeta analysis, collaborators shipped samples as frozen whole blood, isolated PBMCs, or DNA extracted from either of those sample types. Note on this clone: Its antigen remains unidentified. Per-base qualities were not stored, and no clone one base away is much larger.

What the research found in general, with its limitations: The amount of clinical and demographic metadata varied by source and participant and was provided uncurated.

TCRbeta CDR3 regions were amplified from genomic DNA by means of the immunoSEQ Assay, a bias-controlled multiplex PCR. The study's processing was this. Within the assay, amplification of reference gene primers was used to estimate how many nucleated cells each sample contained. To quantify the absolute abundance of each unique TCRbeta CDR3 rearrangement, sequence reads were collapsed and filtered. For each sample, productive Simpson clonality was calculated as the square root of Simpson's diversity index over productive rearrangements. TCRdb carries this immuneACCESS record with in-frame sequences only. Its versions omit some clonotypes, under half of them owing to an unresolved V gene in the studies checked, with the rest unexplained. For V, J and clone size, that table is used; D and trimming come from the DNA. The sample contains some 140,000 clones, about 80% of them found a single time. The ten largest clones capture less than 30% of the sample.

The specimen sequenced was peripheral blood. The receptor was isolated from a woman in her fifties or sixties with acute or convalescent COVID-19. This receptor chain uses TRBV3-1 (or the pseudogene TRBV3-2) and TRBJ2-2; no D segment can be confidently identified. The CDR3 protein: CASSQGQGELFF. The DNA sequence is TGTGCCAGCAGCCAAGGGCAGGGGGAGCTGTTTTTT.